Listed below are T cell receptor beta chains from one sample, sequenced in a study of T-cell memory formation after mild COVID-19. TCRdb reprocessed the 5' RACE reads via MiXCR and lists one record per CDR3 protein. The top ten hold approximately 3.5% of the sample, which has roughly 260,000 distinct CDR3 sequences, around 17% seen once. Sequenced sample: PBMCs or a T cell subset sorted from them (not recorded which). The receptor set was obtained from a man aged 18 to 30 who had mild COVID-19 (a few samples of this study predate the infection). Cell type and time point are not known. Both conserved end residues are part of each CDR3. A D gene is named only where the DNA matches it firmly. Some rows have no size entry. The others give once, few or many, or a class for an expanded clone.

j_call v_call d_call clone_size cdr3_length cdr3_aa cdr3_nt
TRBJ1-5 TRBV29-1 TRBD1 . 12 CSAGGTNQPQHF TGCAGCGCAGGGGGTACCAATCAGCCCCAGCATTTT
TRBJ2-7 TRBV4-1 TRBD1 few 15 CASNQPGTGRIEQYF TGCGCCAGCAACCAACCTGGGACAGGGCGGATCGAGCAGTACTTC
TRBJ1-2 TRBV30 . few 13 CAWNRGLIYGYTF TGTGCCTGGAATAGGGGATTAATCTATGGCTACACCTTC
TRBJ1-5 TRBV6-6 TRBD1 . 15 CASSLRTGGTQPQHF TGTGCCAGCAGTCTACGGACAGGGGGAACTCAGCCCCAGCATTTT
TRBJ2-5 TRBV5-1 . many 14 CASSLGGRPETQYF TGCGCCAGCAGCTTGGGCGGACGGCCAGAGACCCAGTACTTC
TRBJ1-1 TRBV28 TRBD1 few 14 CASTLGDRDTEAFF TGTGCCAGCACCCTCGGAGACAGGGACACTGAAGCTTTCTTT
TRBJ2-3 TRBV7-3 . . 15 CASSLRAGSTDTQYF TGTGCCAGCAGCTTAAGGGCGGGAAGCACAGATACGCAGTATTTT
TRBJ2-5 TRBV2 . . 13 CASRPTAGETQYF TGTGCCAGCAGGCCCACTGCGGGGGAGACCCAGTACTTC
TRBJ1-2 TRBV29-1 . many 10 CSVDRHGYTF TGCAGCGTCGACCGGCATGGCTACACCTTC
TRBJ1-1 TRBV20-1 . . 10 CSAPGAGAFF TGCAGTGCTCCGGGCGCGGGGGCTTTCTTT
TRBJ1-2 TRBV12-3/TRBV12-4 . . 16 CASTQWGSGDNYGYTF TGTGCCAGCACGCAATGGGGGAGCGGAGATAACTATGGCTACACCTTC
TRBJ2-5 TRBV6-1 . . 15 CASSDGDRFQETQYF TGTGCCAGCAGTGACGGCGACAGGTTCCAAGAGACCCAGTACTTC
TRBJ1-3 TRBV7-8 TRBD1 . 15 CASKGDRGSGNTIYF TGTGCCAGCAAGGGGGACAGGGGCTCTGGAAACACCATATATTTT
TRBJ1-1 TRBV7-2 . . 13 CASSSAEGTEAFF TGTGCCAGCAGCTCCGCAGAAGGGACTGAAGCTTTCTTT
TRBJ1-3 TRBV10-3 . . 15 CAIRNPTAPGNTIYF TGTGCCATCAGGAACCCCACGGCGCCTGGAAACACCATATATTTT
TRBJ1-1 TRBV7-2 . few 13 CASSLARGNEAFF TGTGCCAGCAGCTTAGCGCGAGGAAACGAAGCTTTCTTT
TRBJ2-3 TRBV24-1 TRBD2 many 16 CATSDLQAGGTDTQYF TGTGCCACCAGTGATCTTCAAGCGGGGGGCACAGATACGCAGTATTTT
TRBJ2-3 TRBV4-3 . . 13 CASSQVATDTQYF TGCGCCAGCAGCCAAGTCGCCACAGATACGCAGTATTTT
TRBJ2-3 TRBV20-1 TRBD1 . 14 CSAIPGQGTYTQYF TGCAGTGCCATTCCGGGACAGGGTACTTATACGCAGTATTTT
TRBJ1-1 TRBV11-2 . many 14 CASSLGQSNTEAFF TGTGCCAGCAGCTTAGGACAGTCGAACACTGAAGCTTTCTTT
TRBJ1-5 TRBV6-5 . few 13 CASRPRLNQPQHF TGTGCCAGCAGACCGAGACTCAATCAGCCCCAGCATTTT
TRBJ1-5 TRBV5-1 TRBD1 few 14 CASSPGGRAQPQHF TGCGCCAGCAGCCCAGGGGGACGGGCTCAGCCCCAGCATTTT
TRBJ2-5 TRBV18 . few 14 CASSVSRSQETQYF TGTGCCAGCTCGGTTTCCCGGTCGCAAGAGACCCAGTACTTC
TRBJ1-2 TRBV7-2 . . 14 CASSPDRINYGYTF TGTGCCAGCAGCCCCGACAGGATTAACTATGGCTACACCTTC
TRBJ2-1 TRBV5-1 TRBD2 . 15 CASSLVLAGDNEQFF TGCGCCAGCAGCTTGGTGCTAGCGGGGGACAATGAGCAGTTCTTC
TRBJ2-5 TRBV11-2 . few 13 CASSTDNQETQYF TGTGCCAGCAGCACCGACAACCAAGAGACCCAGTACTTC
TRBJ1-1 TRBV7-2 . . 15 CASSLVGARETEAFF TGTGCCAGCAGCTTAGTCGGGGCCCGAGAGACTGAAGCTTTCTTT
TRBJ2-6 TRBV2 TRBD2 . 18 CASSKGLAGGPGANVLTF TGTGCCAGCAGTAAAGGACTAGCGGGGGGGCCTGGGGCCAACGTCCTGACTTTC
TRBJ1-6 TRBV2 . . 16 CASSEAAYDFNSPLHF TGTGCCAGCAGTGAGGCAGCCTATGACTTTAATTCACCCCTCCACTTT
TRBJ1-2 TRBV7-2 TRBD1 . 16 CASSRAGTDFSYGYTF TGTGCCAGCAGCCGGGCAGGGACAGATTTCTCCTATGGCTACACCTTC
TRBJ1-2 TRBV2 TRBD1 . 13 CASGRDRSYGYTF TGTGCCAGCGGAAGGGACAGGAGCTATGGCTACACCTTC
TRBJ1-2 TRBV24-1 . few 14 CAPLGPQVPGGYTF TGTGCCCCCTTGGGACCCCAAGTTCCCGGTGGCTACACCTTC
TRBJ2-5 TRBV4-2 TRBD2 . 15 CASSRGLADQETQYF TGTGCCAGCAGCCGGGGACTAGCGGACCAAGAGACCCAGTACTTC
TRBJ2-4 TRBV7-8 TRBD1 . 15 CASSSQGQGPDIQYF TGTGCCAGCAGCTCCCAAGGACAGGGTCCGGACATTCAGTACTTC
TRBJ2-7 TRBV2 TRBD2 . 12 CASRRGDYEQYF TGTGCCAGCAGGCGGGGGGACTACGAGCAGTACTTC
TRBJ2-1 TRBV6-2/TRBV6-3 TRBD2 few 16 CASATVAGGSYNEQFF TGTGCCAGCGCCACTGTAGCGGGGGGGTCCTACAATGAGCAGTTCTTC
TRBJ2-5 TRBV5-4 TRBD2 few 14 CASSRGGPAETQYF TGTGCCAGCAGCCGCGGGGGGCCGGCGGAGACCCAGTACTTC
TRBJ1-6 TRBV7-9 . few 16 CASSFEWGSYNSPLHF TGTGCCAGCAGCTTCGAGTGGGGCTCCTATAATTCACCCCTCCACTTT
TRBJ2-6 TRBV5-1 . . 14 CASSLADGANVLTF TGCGCCAGCAGCTTGGCGGATGGGGCCAACGTCCTGACTTTC
TRBJ2-3 TRBV5-1 . few 16 CASSLATLRGTDTQYF TGCGCCAGCAGCTTGGCTACCTTGAGGGGGACAGATACGCAGTATTTT
TRBJ2-2 TRBV6-6 TRBD1 few 15 CATLRGGADTGELFF TGTGCCACCTTGAGAGGGGGCGCCGACACCGGGGAGCTGTTTTTT
TRBJ2-3 TRBV6-6 TRBD2 . 16 CASSYSPGGITDTQYF TGTGCCAGCAGTTACTCTCCGGGGGGAATTACAGATACGCAGTATTTT
TRBJ2-3 TRBV5-4 . few 14 CASSLKAGPDTQYF TGTGCCAGCAGCTTGAAGGCAGGGCCAGATACGCAGTATTTT
TRBJ1-1 TRBV5-1 . many 14 CASSLGPTNTEAFF TGCGCCAGCAGCCTGGGACCTACAAACACTGAAGCTTTCTTT
TRBJ1-2 TRBV6-2/TRBV6-3 . few 11 CASGQSYGYTF TGTGCCAGCGGTCAGTCCTATGGCTACACCTTC
TRBJ2-7 TRBV6-6 . many 13 CASSYGGTYEQYF TGTGCCAGCAGTTACGGGGGTACCTACGAGCAGTACTTC
TRBJ1-1 TRBV7-3 . few 14 CASSRTGQNTEAFF TGTGCCAGCAGCCGTACAGGGCAGAACACTGAAGCTTTCTTT
TRBJ1-2 TRBV24-1 . . 12 CATSGDNFGYTF TGTGCCACCAGTGGGGACAATTTTGGCTACACCTTC
TRBJ1-6 TRBV5-1 TRBD1 few 14 CASSGTEGNSPLHF TGCGCCAGCAGCGGGACAGAGGGTAATTCACCCCTCCACTTT
TRBJ1-1 TRBV2 . . 14 CASRADHSGTEAFF TGTGCCAGCAGGGCGGATCACTCGGGCACTGAAGCTTTCTTT
TRBJ1-4 TRBV18 . few 13 CASARGTNEKLFF TGTGCCAGCGCCAGGGGAACTAATGAAAAACTGTTTTTT
TRBJ1-2 TRBV12-5 . . 11 CASGSGGGDTF TGTGCTAGTGGGTCCGGAGGTGGAGATACCTTC
TRBJ2-4 TRBV5-4 TRBD1 . 14 CASSFGTEKNIQYF TGTGCCAGCAGCTTCGGGACAGAGAAAAACATTCAGTACTTC
TRBJ2-4 TRBV4-2 . . 16 CASSQRERLAKNIQYF TGTGCCAGCAGCCAAAGGGAACGCTTAGCCAAAAACATTCAGTACTTC
TRBJ1-3 TRBV28 . few 15 CASSLSGHTGNTIYF TGTGCCAGCAGTTTATCGGGACACACTGGAAACACCATATATTTT
TRBJ2-6 TRBV12-3/TRBV12-4 . . 16 CASSLSGFSGANVLTF TGTGCCAGCAGTTTATCGGGCTTTTCTGGGGCCAACGTCCTGACTTTC
TRBJ2-2 TRBV5-1 . many 16 CASSLLSGANTGELFF TGCGCCAGCAGCTTGTTGTCGGGGGCGAACACCGGGGAGCTGTTTTTT
TRBJ2-3 TRBV28 . few 15 CASSTSKGPTDTQYF TGTGCCAGCAGCACGAGCAAGGGACCCACAGATACGCAGTATTTT
TRBJ2-5 TRBV12-3/TRBV12-4 TRBD1 few 13 CASGRDRQETQYF TGTGCCAGCGGTCGGGACAGGCAAGAGACCCAGTACTTC
TRBJ2-1 TRBV18 TRBD2 . 17 CASSPSGGLASYNGQFF TGTGCCAGCTCACCCTCGGGGGGACTAGCGAGTTACAATGGGCAGTTCTTC